Presented here are 19 T cell receptor beta chains from one specimen sequenced in a study of CD8 T cells in Susac syndrome (dated by TCRdb to the late 2010s). Library construction relied on the immunoSEQ multiplex PCR assay. RNA was extracted with the RNeasy kit and roughly 0.45 to 1 ug was reverse transcribed using random hexamers. TCRdb trimmed public reads at Q25 via fastp, called clones via MiXCR and kept in-frame beta chains. Rows merge per CDR3 protein into single entries with the most common DNA and genes. The sample table contains about 180,000 distinct CDR3 sequences; only one count was recorded for approximately 95% of them. The ten largest make up 0.15% to 0.2% of the sample. Sequences were obtained from CD8+ T cells from PBMCs. The receptors come from a human donor with multiple sclerosis.

J is TRBJ2-7 and V is TRBV2; 9 nucleotides match TRBD2. Germline-derived CDR1 and CDR2 are SNHLY and FYNNEI. The CDR3 sequence is 12 residues long. The CDR3 region has the DNA TGTGCTTTGGCGGGAGGGCCCTACGAGCAGTACTTC. Translated, it gives CALAGGPYEQYF. The variable domain in full, with the rest retrieved from reference TRBV2 and TRBJ2-7, is EPEVTQTPSHQVTQMGQEVILRCVPISNHLYFYWYRQILGQKVEFLVSFYNNEISEKSEIFDDQFSVERPDGSNFTLKIRSTKLEDSAMYFCALAGGPYEQYFGPGTRLTVT.

V usage is TRBV20-1 and J usage is TRBJ1-5; 10 bases fit TRBD1. With 0 bases clipped from V and 2 bases from J, the junction kept 4 bases outside the gene matches. The germline V gene has CDR1 DFQATT and CDR2 SNEGSKA (reference sequence). The CDR3 is 16 amino acids. The chain's CDR3 is CSARDIGTGGNQPQHF. CDR3 sequence (DNA): TGCAGTGCTAGAGATATCGGGACAGGGGGCAATCAGCCCCAGCATTTT.

The rearrangement links TRBV20-1 to TRBJ2-1; D ambiguous. The CDR3 length is 14 residues. The V and J ends lost 3 bases and 9 bases respectively, with 18 bases between them. CDR1 DFQATT and CDR2 SNEGSKA come from the germline V gene (reference sequence). The CDR3 reads CSARAVSPLGEQFF. CDR3 in DNA: TGCAGTGCTAGGGCAGTATCCCCTTTGGGTGAGCAGTTCTTC.

In this sample, this clonotype turned up once. This chain links TRBV20-1 with TRBJ2-7, with 7 bases matching TRBD2. This CDR3 contains 13 residues. J lost 4 bases, V lost 6 bases, and 9 bases had no gene match. The V gene's germline CDR1 is DFQATT and CDR2 SNEGSKA (reference sequence). The CDR3 DNA follows: TGCAGTGCGACTAGCCCGGGGGGTTACGAGCAGTACTTC. As protein: CSATSPGGYEQYF.

This sequence joins TRBV13 and TRBJ1-2, with D uncertain. This CDR3 spans 12 amino acids. In germline, CDR1 is PRHDT, CDR2 FYEKMQ (reference sequence). V lost 4 bases to trimming and J lost 6 bases, with 9 bases between them. CDR3 sequence reads: CASSSSTDGYTF. CDR3 sequence (DNA): TGTGCCAGCAGCTCATCGACGGATGGCTACACCTTC.

The chain uses TRBV4-1 and TRBJ2-1; D ambiguous. V shed 0 bases and J shed 8 bases, with 11 bases lying between them. CDR1 and CDR2 (germline): MGHRA, YSYEKL. CDR3 length equals 14 residues. For the CDR3, the DNA is TGCGCCAGCAGCCAAGACCCTACTACGGATGAGCAGTTCTTC. This sequence encodes CASSQDPTTDEQFF.

The J gene is TRBJ2-1, the V gene TRBV7-8; TRBD2 might be the D (5 bases). CDR1 is SGHVS and CDR2 is FQNEAQ in the germline V gene. V was cut by 4 bases and J by 3 bases, with 13 bases left in between. This CDR3 spans 15 amino acids. CDR3 sequence reads: CASSSPEDFYNEQFF. The CDR3 region has the DNA TGTGCCAGCAGCTCCCCGGAGGATTTCTACAATGAGCAGTTCTTC.

The chain carries TRBV5-4 and TRBJ2-7, with 7 bases lining up with TRBD2. Germline CDR1 SGHNT, CDR2 YYREEE (reference sequence). Trimming at V came to 3 bases and at J to 0 bases, leaving 3 bases not matched to a gene. The CDR3 has 14 residues. CDR3 residues: CASSSTSLSYEQYF. The CDR3 region has the DNA TGTGCCAGCAGCTCGACTAGCCTCTCCTACGAGCAGTACTTC.

This CDR3 is CASSSTSGGSEQYF. The DNA for the CDR3 is TGCGCCAGCAGCTCGACTAGCGGGGGCTCCGAGCAGTACTTC. The chain uses TRBV5-1 and TRBJ2-7; 12 nucleotides agree with TRBD2. Germline lookup yields CDR1 SGHRS and CDR2 YFSETQ. This CDR3 is built from 14 residues. J was trimmed by 6 bases and V by 3 bases; bases with no gene match: 4.

V gene TRBV5-5 combines with J gene TRBJ2-5; no clear D. Germline CDR1 SGHKS, CDR2 YYEKEE (reference sequence). CDR3 size: 13 residues. With 0 bases removed from V and 5 bases from J, the gap between germline ends came to 8 bases. In nucleotides, the CDR3 is TGTGCCAGCAGCTTGGTGCGCCTGGAGACCCAGTACTTC. This sequence encodes CASSLVRLETQYF.

This sequence joins TRBV28 and TRBJ2-1; 8 nucleotides match TRBD2. Germline V gene lookup returns CDR1 MDHEN and CDR2 SYDVKM. V shed 2 bases and J 3 bases; nucleotides not matched to a gene: 3. The CDR3 consists of 15 residues. CDR3: CASSLKRGNYNEQFF. CDR3 nucleotide sequence: TGTGCCAGCAGTTTAAAGCGGGGGAACTACAATGAGCAGTTCTTC.

V usage is TRBV29-1 and J usage is TRBJ2-7; 8 bases line up with TRBD2. The V gene end was trimmed by 0 bases and the J gene end by 2 bases; junction bases not matched to a gene: 6. The CDR3 loop spans 15 amino acids. CDR1 is SQVTM and CDR2 is ANQGSEA in the germline V gene. CDR3 loop: CSVEDGTSLTYEQYF. DNA for the CDR3: TGCAGCGTTGAAGATGGGACTAGTCTAACCTACGAGCAGTACTTC.

This chain uses TRBV28 with TRBJ1-1; D remains unclear. This CDR3 region has 14 residues. Between the trimmed V and J ends, which lost 3 bases and 4 bases, there was a span of 12 bases. Germline CDR1 MDHEN, CDR2 SYDVKM. In DNA form, the CDR3 reads TGTGCCAGCAGTTTTGGATACCCGGCCACTGAAGCTTTCTTT. It codes for CASSFGYPATEAFF.

This chain joins TRBV29-1 and TRBJ2-1; TRBD2 aligns across 10 bases. CDR3 length: 14 amino acids. CDR1 SQVTM and CDR2 ANQGSEA come from the germline V gene. Here the CDR3 DNA reads TGCAGTCACCGGACTAGCGGATTTAGTAATGAGCAGTTCTTC. Amino acid sequence: CSHRTSGFSNEQFF.

Only a few counts were recorded for this clonotype. The chain combines TRBV29-1 with TRBJ2-7; TRBD1 is a possible D gene (5 bases). Trimming pared 2 bases from V and 0 bases from J, leaving 14 bases between. CDR1 and CDR2 (germline): SQVTM, ANQGSEA. CDR3 length equals 15 residues. CDR3 bases: TGCAGCGTTGAAATTCACGGACAAACCTCCTACGAGCAGTACTTC. This gives the protein CSVEIHGQTSYEQYF.

This chain joins TRBV20-1 and TRBJ2-7; a weak D match, TRBD2 (6 bases). CDR3 length: 13 amino acids. The V end was cut by 7 bases, the J end by 3 bases, with 16 bases between. From germline, CDR1 is DFQATT and CDR2 SNEGSKA (reference sequence). The CDR3 protein is CSVLSGQNYEQYF. CDR3 sequence (DNA): TGCAGTGTCCTCAGCGGGCAAAACTACGAGCAGTACTTC.

The rearrangement joins TRBV9 to TRBJ1-2; tentative D call: TRBD1 (5 bases). The CDR3 runs to 14 residues. Germline V lookup: CDR1 SGDLS, CDR2 YYNGEE. Between the trimmed V and J ends, which lost 6 bases and 6 bases, there was a span of 18 bases. The CDR3 sequence is CASTPNGAAHGYTF. CDR3 nucleotide sequence: TGTGCCAGCACCCCCAACGGGGCGGCCCATGGCTACACCTTC.

The chain combines TRBV4-1 with TRBJ2-7; D perhaps matches TRBD2 (5 bases). In germline, CDR1 is MGHRA, CDR2 YSYEKL. The ends were cut back, 2 bases at V and 1 base at J, with 15 bases in the middle. The CDR3 is made up of 16 amino acids. CDR3 in DNA: TGCGCCAGCAGCCAATATTTGGACTCCTCTTCCTACGAGCAGTACTTC. Encoded protein: CASSQYLDSSSYEQYF.

In its sample, this clonotype was seen a few times. CDR3 protein: CASSGGELFF. The CDR3 coding sequence is TGTGCCAGCAGTGGCGGGGAGCTGTTTTTT. The V call is TRBV25-1, the J call TRBJ2-2; D unclear. V dropped 4 bases and J dropped 7 bases, with 1 base sitting between them. Per the germline V gene, CDR1 is MGHDK and CDR2 is SYGVNS. CDR3 size: 10 residues.